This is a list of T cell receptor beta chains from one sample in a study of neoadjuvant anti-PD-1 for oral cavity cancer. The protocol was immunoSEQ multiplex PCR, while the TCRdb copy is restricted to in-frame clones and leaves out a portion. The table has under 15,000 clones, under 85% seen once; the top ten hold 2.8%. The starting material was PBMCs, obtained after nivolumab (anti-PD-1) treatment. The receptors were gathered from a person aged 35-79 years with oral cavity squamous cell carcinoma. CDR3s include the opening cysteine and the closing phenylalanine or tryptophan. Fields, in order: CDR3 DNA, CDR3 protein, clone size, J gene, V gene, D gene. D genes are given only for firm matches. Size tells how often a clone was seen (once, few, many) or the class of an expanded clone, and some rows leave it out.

CDR3nt: TGTGCCAGTAGCTGGGCCCTGGTCAGGGAAACAAGCAATCAGCCCCAGCATTTT
CDR3aa: CASSWALVRETSNQPQHF
abundance: -
j_gene: TRBJ1-5
v_gene: TRBV19
d_gene: -

CDR3nt: TGTGCCAGCAGCCAAGAAGCGGGGACAGGGGATCAGCCCCAGCATTTT
CDR3aa: CASSQEAGTGDQPQHF
abundance: -
j_gene: TRBJ1-5
v_gene: TRBV4-2
d_gene: TRBD1

CDR3nt: TGTGCCAGCAGTTTATCGGACAGGGGGGCCTACGAGCAGTACTTC
CDR3aa: CASSLSDRGAYEQYF
abundance: -
j_gene: TRBJ2-7
v_gene: TRBV28
d_gene: TRBD1

CDR3nt: TGTGCCAGCAGCTTAGTTTGGTCCTACGAGCAGTACTTC
CDR3aa: CASSLVWSYEQYF
abundance: -
j_gene: TRBJ2-7
v_gene: TRBV7-9
d_gene: -

CDR3nt: TGTGCCAGCAGCCCTCAGGGTTTGGGTCTGAACACTGAAGCTTTCTTT
CDR3aa: CASSPQGLGLNTEAFF
abundance: -
j_gene: TRBJ1-1
v_gene: TRBV5-4
d_gene: -

CDR3nt: TGTGCCAGCACCAAACTAGCGGGGGGCACAGATACGCAGTATTTT
CDR3aa: CASTKLAGGTDTQYF
abundance: -
j_gene: TRBJ2-3
v_gene: TRBV6-6
d_gene: TRBD2

CDR3nt: TGCGCCAGCAGCTTGGAGGGTGGGCCAGGCTACACCTTC
CDR3aa: CASSLEGGPGYTF
abundance: -
j_gene: TRBJ1-2
v_gene: TRBV5-1
d_gene: -

CDR3nt: TGTGCCAGCAGCTTGAGCCGACTGAACACTGAAGCTTTCTTT
CDR3aa: CASSLSRLNTEAFF
abundance: -
j_gene: TRBJ1-1
v_gene: TRBV13
d_gene: -

CDR3nt: TGTGCCTGGAGTGATTATCAGGTCTCCATAGCCAAAAACATTCAGTACTTC
CDR3aa: CAWSDYQVSIAKNIQYF
abundance: few
j_gene: TRBJ2-4
v_gene: TRBV30
d_gene: -

CDR3nt: TGTGCCATCAGTGAGTCGAAAATAGCGGGAGAAAATGAGCAGTTCTTC
CDR3aa: CAISESKIAGENEQFF
abundance: -
j_gene: TRBJ2-1
v_gene: TRBV10-3
d_gene: TRBD2

CDR3nt: TGTGCCAGCAGCAGGGAACAGGTCCGCGGAGAGTACCAAGAGACCCAGTACTTC
CDR3aa: CASSREQVRGEYQETQYF
abundance: -
j_gene: TRBJ2-5
v_gene: TRBV9
d_gene: -

CDR3nt: TGTGCCAGCAGTTACACAGGCCCCTACGAGCAGTACTTC
CDR3aa: CASSYTGPYEQYF
abundance: -
j_gene: TRBJ2-7
v_gene: TRBV6-6
d_gene: -

CDR3nt: TGTGCCAGCAGCCCGTCTATGGAGGAGCAGTTCTTC
CDR3aa: CASSPSMEEQFF
abundance: -
j_gene: TRBJ2-1
v_gene: TRBV5-4
d_gene: -

CDR3nt: TGTGCCAGCAGCTTAGGGGGGGACCAGCCCCAGCATTTT
CDR3aa: CASSLGGDQPQHF
abundance: medium-sized
j_gene: TRBJ1-5
v_gene: TRBV7-6
d_gene: -

CDR3nt: TGTGCCAGCAGTTTAAAACCGAACACTGAAGCTTTCTTT
CDR3aa: CASSLKPNTEAFF
abundance: -
j_gene: TRBJ1-1
v_gene: TRBV28
d_gene: -

CDR3nt: TGTGCCAGCAGCTTTTCCGAATCCCCGTACAATGAGCAGTTCTTC
CDR3aa: CASSFSESPYNEQFF
abundance: -
j_gene: TRBJ2-1
v_gene: TRBV11-2
d_gene: -

CDR3nt: TGTGCCAGCAGCCAAGATAGGATCCCGGGAACTGAAGCTTTCTTT
CDR3aa: CASSQDRIPGTEAFF
abundance: few
j_gene: TRBJ1-1
v_gene: TRBV14
d_gene: -

CDR3nt: TGTGCCACTCGGCCGACGGTTAGCAATCAGCCCCAGCATTTT
CDR3aa: CATRPTVSNQPQHF
abundance: -
j_gene: TRBJ1-5
v_gene: TRBV15
d_gene: -

CDR3nt: TGTGCCTGGTCTAACATAAGGGGGACAGGGGTAGAGACCCAGTACTTC
CDR3aa: CAWSNIRGTGVETQYF
abundance: -
j_gene: TRBJ2-5
v_gene: TRBV30
d_gene: TRBD1

CDR3nt: TGTGCCTGCCCTAGGACAGGGAGGGATGAAAAACTGTTTTTT
CDR3aa: CACPRTGRDEKLFF
abundance: -
j_gene: TRBJ1-4
v_gene: TRBV30
d_gene: TRBD1

CDR3nt: TGTGCCAGTAGTCCAGGGATAAGCGAGCAGTACTTC
CDR3aa: CASSPGISEQYF
abundance: once
j_gene: TRBJ2-7
v_gene: TRBV19
d_gene: -

CDR3nt: TGCAGCGTGACGACAGGGGGCTACGAGCAGTACTTC
CDR3aa: CSVTTGGYEQYF
abundance: -
j_gene: TRBJ2-7
v_gene: TRBV29-1
d_gene: TRBD1

CDR3nt: TGTGCCAGTAGTTCTAGCGGAAACTCCTACGAGCAGTACTTC
CDR3aa: CASSSSGNSYEQYF
abundance: -
j_gene: TRBJ2-7
v_gene: TRBV19
d_gene: TRBD2

CDR3nt: TGCAGCGTCGTTGGGACTATCGGCTACACCTTC
CDR3aa: CSVVGTIGYTF
abundance: -
j_gene: TRBJ1-2
v_gene: TRBV29-1
d_gene: -

CDR3nt: TGTGCCAGCAGTTTAGGAACAGGGGCGGCTAATGAAAAACTGTTTTTT
CDR3aa: CASSLGTGAANEKLFF
abundance: -
j_gene: TRBJ1-4
v_gene: TRBV27
d_gene: TRBD1

CDR3nt: TGCGCCAGCAGCCTGTCAGGCACTGAAGCTTTCTTT
CDR3aa: CASSLSGTEAFF
abundance: -
j_gene: TRBJ1-1
v_gene: TRBV5-1
d_gene: -

CDR3nt: TGCGGGGGGACAGGGTCCGTCATGAACACTGAAGCTTTCTTT
CDR3aa: CGGTGSVMNTEAFF
abundance: few
j_gene: TRBJ1-1
v_gene: TRBV29-1
d_gene: TRBD1

CDR3nt: TGCGCCAGCAGCCAGGGACTAGCGGGAGGGCGGGACGAGCAGTACTTC
CDR3aa: CASSQGLAGGRDEQYF
abundance: -
j_gene: TRBJ2-7
v_gene: TRBV5-1
d_gene: TRBD2

CDR3nt: TGCAGTGCTTCCTACGAGCAGTACTTC
CDR3aa: CSASYEQYF
abundance: -
j_gene: TRBJ2-7
v_gene: TRBV20-1
d_gene: -

CDR3nt: TGCGCCAGCAGTGAGTCGAACGGAGGTCGGGGCAATGAGCAGTTCTTC
CDR3aa: CASSESNGGRGNEQFF
abundance: once
j_gene: TRBJ2-1
v_gene: TRBV10-2
d_gene: -

CDR3nt: TGTGCCAGCAGCTTGACTAGCGGGAGCCAAGAGACCCAGTACTTC
CDR3aa: CASSLTSGSQETQYF
abundance: -
j_gene: TRBJ2-5
v_gene: TRBV5-4
d_gene: TRBD2

CDR3nt: TGTGCCAGCACCGGGGAGGAGACCCAGTACTTC
CDR3aa: CASTGEETQYF
abundance: -
j_gene: TRBJ2-5
v_gene: TRBV2
d_gene: -

CDR3nt: TGTGCCAGCAGTTCCCCGGGACAGCTCAAAGAGACCCAGTACTTC
CDR3aa: CASSSPGQLKETQYF
abundance: -
j_gene: TRBJ2-5
v_gene: TRBV6-5
d_gene: TRBD1

CDR3nt: TGTGCCAGCAGCGTATCAGGGCTAAGGGGAAACACCATATATTTT
CDR3aa: CASSVSGLRGNTIYF
abundance: -
j_gene: TRBJ1-3
v_gene: TRBV9
d_gene: -

CDR3nt: TGTGCCAGCCGAAGAGAGAGTAATGAAAAACTGTTTTTT
CDR3aa: CASRRESNEKLFF
abundance: few
j_gene: TRBJ1-4
v_gene: TRBV2
d_gene: -